The 21 T cell receptor beta chains presented below share a single source sample, sequenced in a study of human T cells and chemical hapten exposure. Using its own MiXCR run on the RACE reads, TCRdb lists one record per CDR3 protein. Among roughly 380,000 distinct CDR3 sequences, over 6% were seen once, and the ten largest hold 4.5% to 6%. Time point meaning: patch test 2, 6 weeks after DPC sensitization. The treatment: therapeutic diphenylcyclopropenone sensitization with weekly scalp DPC. Sequenced material: whole blood, taken in connection with sensitization to the hapten diphenylcyclopropenone (DPC). The origin of the receptors is a woman younger than 35 with alopecia areata. Some clones in this sample may be carry-over from other donors' samples.

V is TRBV7-9 and J is TRBJ2-3, with TRBD2 as a possible D gene (6 bases). Germline CDR1 is SEHNR and CDR2 is FQNEAQ (reference sequence). Trimming stripped 5 bases from V and 6 bases from J, with 15 bases between. The CDR3 runs 14 residues. The CDR3 loop is CASSPDYLRDTQYF. DNA of the CDR3: TGTGCCAGCAGCCCGGACTACCTACGGGATACGCAGTATTTT.

The sample holds many counts of this clonotype. The V call is TRBV18, the J call TRBJ1-1; a weak D match, TRBD1 (5 bases). The CDR3 extends over 13 amino acids. Germline V gene lookup returns CDR1 KGHSH and CDR2 LQKENI. Trimming left V 4 bases short and J 4 bases short, with 10 bases between. The DNA of the CDR3 is TGTGCCAGCTCACTACCGGGGGGCACTGAAGCTTTCTTT. This translates into CASSLPGGTEAFF.

This clonotype was seen ten or more times. The genes are TRBV27 and TRBJ1-1; TRBD1 aligns across 10 bases. There are 17 residues in the CDR3. Germline loops: CDR1 MNHEY, CDR2 SMNVEV (reference sequence). After removal of 8 bases from V and 2 bases from J, the junction contained 14 bases not matched to a gene. The DNA for the CDR3 is TGTGCCAGCTTTCATATCACGGGACAGGGGTTTAACACTGAAGCTTTCTTT. It codes for CASFHITGQGFNTEAFF.

This clonotype occurred many times. The V and J genes are TRBV18 and TRBJ2-7; D is possibly TRBD1 or TRBD2 (5 bases each). The V end lost 6 bases, the J end lost 3 bases, and 12 bases lay between the germline ends. The CDR3 covers 13 residues. Germline assignment: CDR1 KGHSH and CDR2 LQKENI. CDR3 in DNA: TGTGCCAGCTCCACCGGGACCTTCTACGAGCAGTACTTC. Its translation: CASSTGTFYEQYF.

Ten or more counts support this clonotype. The rearrangement uses TRBV18 and TRBJ2-7, with D maybe TRBD1 (6 bases). Germline V gives CDR1 KGHSH, CDR2 LQKENI. Deletions cut 2 bases from V and 2 bases from J, with 10 bases between. CDR3 length equals 14 residues. The CDR3 DNA is TGTGCCAGCTCACCAGCACAGGGAACCTACGAGCAGTACTTC. This sequence encodes CASSPAQGTYEQYF.

This clonotype has a count of ten or more. V gene TRBV4-3 combines with J gene TRBJ1-3, with D possibly matching TRBD1 (6 bases). Per germline, CDR1 LGHNA and CDR2 YSLEER. Between the trimmed V and J ends, which lost 4 bases and 4 bases, there was a span of 14 bases. The CDR3 length is 15 residues. CDR3 protein: CASSRLQGPGNTIYF. CDR3 sequence (DNA): TGCGCCAGCAGCCGGTTACAGGGTCCCGGAAACACCATATATTTT.

This clonotype was picked up many times. V is TRBV7-2 and J is TRBJ2-7; D is possibly TRBD1 (6 bases). The CDR3 has 15 residues. Trimming took off 6 bases at V and 0 bases at J, with 15 bases between the two ends. Germline CDR1 is SGHTA and CDR2 is FQGNSA. The CDR3 bases are TGTGCCAGCAGTGCCCTGGGACAAAGCTCCTACGAGCAGTACTTC. Its protein is CASSALGQSSYEQYF.

This clonotype came up many times. The rearrangement uses TRBV7-2 and TRBJ1-1; D is perhaps TRBD1 (5 bases). Germline lookup yields CDR1 SGHTA and CDR2 FQGNSA. This CDR3 has 15 amino acids. The V gene lost 5 bases and the J gene lost 10 bases, with 23 bases spanning the gap. The CDR3 spells CASSPRPGRMMAAFF. In DNA, the CDR3 is TGTGCCAGCAGCCCCAGACCGGGACGGATGATGGCAGCTTTCTTT.

This clonotype was recorded at least ten times. The gene calls are TRBV7-9 and TRBJ1-2; tentative D call: TRBD1 (5 bases). The CDR3 runs to 13 residues. The V end lost 6 bases, the J end lost 6 bases, and 14 bases lay between the germline ends. CDR1 and CDR2 (germline): SEHNR, FQNEAQ (reference sequence). For the CDR3, the DNA is TGTGCCAGCAGTTTAAAGCAGGGTGATGGCTACACCTTC. This codes for CASSLKQGDGYTF.

The V gene is TRBV29-1, the J gene TRBJ2-7, with 9 bases lining up with TRBD1. Germline assignment: CDR1 SQVTM and CDR2 ANQGSEA. The CDR3 is made up of 15 amino acids. V was clipped by 6 bases and J by 2 bases; unmatched bases: 11. The CDR3 region has the DNA TGCAGCGTCGGAGGAACGGGACAGGGTCCCTACGAGCAGTACTTC. Translating gives CSVGGTGQGPYEQYF.

This clonotype was recorded many times. The chain is built from TRBV6-6 and TRBJ1-1, with D tentatively TRBD1 (5 bases). The V and J ends lost 0 bases and 5 bases respectively, with 7 bases between them. This CDR3 is built from 13 residues. Germline CDR1 and CDR2: MNHNY and SVGAGI (reference sequence). In DNA, the CDR3 is TGTGCCAGCAGTTACTCAGGGGCGACTGAAGCTTTCTTT. Protein: CASSYSGATEAFF.

The chain joins TRBV11-2 to TRBJ2-5; TRBD1 matches 7 bases. Trimming removed 4 bases from V and 2 bases from J; junction bases left unmatched: 7. Germline lookup yields CDR1 SGHAT and CDR2 FQNNGV. The CDR3 is 15 residues long. The CDR3, as DNA: TGTGCCAGCAGCTCACGGGACAGCTATCAAGAGACCCAGTACTTC. Its protein product is CASSSRDSYQETQYF.

CDR3 loop: CASSNRRQSLFTDTQYF. CDR3 DNA: TGTGCCAGCAGTAATCGGAGACAGTCCCTTTTCACAGATACGCAGTATTTT. The rearrangement joins TRBV6-6 to TRBJ2-3, with TRBD1 as a possible D gene (5 bases). V was shortened by 5 bases and J by 2 bases, with 20 bases between the two germline ends. CDR3 size: 17 residues. Germline lookup yields CDR1 MNHNY and CDR2 SVGAGI (reference sequence).

This clonotype has at least ten counts. The V call is TRBV15, the J call TRBJ1-4; D may be TRBD1 (6 bases). Per germline, CDR1 LNHNV and CDR2 YYDKDF (reference sequence). The CDR3 sequence is 15 residues long. The V end lost 3 bases, the J end lost 4 bases, and 12 bases lay between the germline ends. CDR3 DNA: TGTGCCACCAGCAGGTCAGGACAGTTTAATGAAAAACTGTTTTTT. It is translated as CATSRSGQFNEKLFF.

This clonotype was recorded at least ten times. The V call is TRBV27, the J call TRBJ2-3; D not certain. The V gene lost 2 bases and the J gene lost 2 bases, with 11 bases spanning the gap. This CDR3 is 15 amino acids long. Germline V gene lookup returns CDR1 MNHEY and CDR2 SMNVEV (reference sequence). The CDR3 loop is CASSLGWSDTDTQYF. The DNA of the CDR3 is TGTGCCAGCAGTTTAGGGTGGTCAGACACAGATACGCAGTATTTT.

At least ten counts were recorded for this clonotype. This chain joins TRBV7-2 and TRBJ2-3; no firm D call. Germline loops: CDR1 SGHTA, CDR2 FQGNSA. Trimming removed 2 bases at V and 0 bases at J, with 6 bases between. The CDR3 extends over 14 amino acids. The chain's CDR3 is CASSLRLSTDTQYF. DNA for the CDR3: TGTGCCAGCAGCTTAAGGCTAAGCACAGATACGCAGTATTTT.

The chain links TRBV5-1 to TRBJ2-5; D is tentatively TRBD1 or TRBD2 (6 bases each). This CDR3 is built from 14 residues. The ends were cut back, 5 bases at V and 3 bases at J, with 14 bases in the middle. The germline V gene encodes CDR1 SGHRS and CDR2 YFSETQ. CDR3 sequence reads: CASSPTGAEETQYF. DNA for the CDR3: TGCGCCAGCAGTCCGACGGGGGCCGAAGAGACCCAGTACTTC.

V and J are TRBV3-1 and TRBJ1-1; D is unresolved. The CDR3 sequence is 13 residues long. V was trimmed by 2 bases and J by 4 bases, leaving 8 bases between them. The germline V gene has CDR1 LGHDT and CDR2 YNNKEL (reference sequence). The CDR3 here is CASSQNKGTEAFF. Written as DNA, the CDR3 is TGTGCCAGCAGCCAAAACAAAGGCACTGAAGCTTTCTTT.

J is TRBJ2-1 and V is TRBV5-1; D might be TRBD2 (5 bases). Per germline, CDR1 SGHRS and CDR2 YFSETQ. The CDR3 has 16 amino acids. Trimming stripped 0 bases from V and 0 bases from J, with 10 bases between. This CDR3 reads CASSLGPGSSYNEQFF. The CDR3 DNA reads as TGCGCCAGCAGCTTGGGGCCGGGGAGCTCCTACAATGAGCAGTTCTTC. Complete variable domain (other parts from reference TRBV5-1 and TRBJ2-1): KAGVTQTPRYLIKTRGQQVTLSCSPISGHRSVSWYQQTPGQGLQFLFEYFSETQRNKGNFPGRFSGRQFSNSRSEMNVSTLELGDSALYLCASSLGPGSSYNEQFFGPGTRLTVL.

In this sample, this clonotype turned up many times. The genes are TRBV6-5 and TRBJ1-4; no clear D gene. CDR1 and CDR2 (germline): MNHEY, SVGAGI. Trimming stripped 7 bases from V and 7 bases from J, with 25 bases between. CDR3 size: 17 residues. The CDR3: CASKPRSQVRAREKLFF. The CDR3 nucleotides read TGTGCCAGCAAACCAAGAAGTCAGGTTCGAGCACGTGAAAAACTGTTTTTT.

The genes are TRBV6-6 and TRBJ2-3, with D possibly TRBD1 on 6 matching bases. The V end lost 3 bases, the J end lost 3 bases, and 16 bases lay between the germline ends. The germline CDR1 and CDR2 sequences are MNHNY and SVGAGI (reference sequence). The CDR3 sequence is 16 residues long. CDR3 sequence: CASSYSGGSGTDTQYF. The CDR3 DNA reads as TGTGCCAGCAGTTATTCTGGGGGCAGTGGTACAGATACGCAGTATTTT.